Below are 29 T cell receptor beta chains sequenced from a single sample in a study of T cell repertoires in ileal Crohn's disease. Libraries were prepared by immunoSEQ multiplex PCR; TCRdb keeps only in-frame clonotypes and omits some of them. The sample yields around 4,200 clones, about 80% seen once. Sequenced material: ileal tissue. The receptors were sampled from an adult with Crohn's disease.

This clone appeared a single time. The CDR3 DNA sequence: TGTGCCAGCAGCTTAGGGGCAGGGGGCAAAGAGGGAAACACCATATATTTT. Protein: CASSLGAGGKEGNTIYF. The J gene is TRBJ1-3, the V gene TRBV7-2; 8 bases are a match to TRBD1. The CDR3 totals 17 residues. Per germline, CDR1 SGHTA and CDR2 FQGNSA. The trim removed 1 base at V and 4 bases at J, leaving 9 bases unmatched.

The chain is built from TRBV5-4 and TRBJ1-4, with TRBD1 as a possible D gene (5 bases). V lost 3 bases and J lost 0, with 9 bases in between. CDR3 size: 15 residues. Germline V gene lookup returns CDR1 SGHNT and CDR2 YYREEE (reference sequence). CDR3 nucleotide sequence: TGTGCCAGCAGCTGCCAGGGTTCAACTAATGAAAAACTGTTTTTT. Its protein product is CASSCQGSTNEKLFF.

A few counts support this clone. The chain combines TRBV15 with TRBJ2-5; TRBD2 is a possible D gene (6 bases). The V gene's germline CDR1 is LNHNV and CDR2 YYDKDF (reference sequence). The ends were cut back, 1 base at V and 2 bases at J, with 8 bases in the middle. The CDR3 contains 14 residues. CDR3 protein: CATSRGGGQETQYF. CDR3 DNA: TGTGCCACCAGCAGAGGGGGAGGACAAGAGACCCAGTACTTC.

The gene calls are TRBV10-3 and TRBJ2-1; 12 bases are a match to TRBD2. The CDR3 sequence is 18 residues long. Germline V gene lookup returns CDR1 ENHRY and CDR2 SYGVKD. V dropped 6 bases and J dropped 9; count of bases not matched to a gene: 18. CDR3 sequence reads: CAISVNLQGLAGRSEQFF. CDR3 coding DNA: TGTGCCATCAGCGTTAACCTTCAAGGACTAGCGGGGCGGAGTGAGCAGTTCTTC.

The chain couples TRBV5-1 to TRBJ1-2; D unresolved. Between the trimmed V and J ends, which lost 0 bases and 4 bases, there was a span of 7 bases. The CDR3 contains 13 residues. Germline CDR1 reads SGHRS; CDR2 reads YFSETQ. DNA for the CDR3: TGCGCCAGCAGCTTGGCACAATCCTATGGCTACACCTTC. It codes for CASSLAQSYGYTF.

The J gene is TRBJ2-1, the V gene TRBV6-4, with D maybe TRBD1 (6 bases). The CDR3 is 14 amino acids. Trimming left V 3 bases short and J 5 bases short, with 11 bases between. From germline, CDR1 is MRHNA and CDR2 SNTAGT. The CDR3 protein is CASSEGATNNEQFF. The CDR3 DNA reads TGTGCCAGCAGTGAGGGGGCGACGAACAATGAGCAGTTCTTC.

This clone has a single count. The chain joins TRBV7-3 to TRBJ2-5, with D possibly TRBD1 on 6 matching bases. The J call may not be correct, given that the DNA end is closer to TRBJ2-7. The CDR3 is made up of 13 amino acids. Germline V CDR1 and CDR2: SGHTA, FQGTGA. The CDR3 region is CASSVDPGDEQYF. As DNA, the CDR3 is TGTGCCAGCAGCGTGGACCCAGGGGACGAGCAGTACTTC.

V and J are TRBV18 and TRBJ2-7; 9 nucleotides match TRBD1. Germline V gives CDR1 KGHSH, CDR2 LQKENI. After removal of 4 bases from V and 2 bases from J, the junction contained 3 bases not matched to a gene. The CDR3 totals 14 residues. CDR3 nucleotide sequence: TGTGCCAGCTCACTACAGGGGGCACCCTACGAGCAGTACTTC. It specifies CASSLQGAPYEQYF. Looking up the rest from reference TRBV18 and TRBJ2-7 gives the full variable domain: NAGVMQNPRHLVRRRGQEARLRCSPMKGHSHVYWYRQLPEEGLKFMVYLQKENIIDESGMPKERFSAEFPKEGPSILRIQQVVRGDSAAYFCASSLQGAPYEQYFGPGTRLTVT.

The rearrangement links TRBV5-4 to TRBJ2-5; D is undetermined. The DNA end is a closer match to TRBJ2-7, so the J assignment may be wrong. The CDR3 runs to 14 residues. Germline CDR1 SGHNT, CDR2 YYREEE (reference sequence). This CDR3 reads CASSLGKLSYEQYF. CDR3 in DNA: TGTGCCAGCAGCTTGGGTAAACTTTCCTACGAGCAGTACTTC.

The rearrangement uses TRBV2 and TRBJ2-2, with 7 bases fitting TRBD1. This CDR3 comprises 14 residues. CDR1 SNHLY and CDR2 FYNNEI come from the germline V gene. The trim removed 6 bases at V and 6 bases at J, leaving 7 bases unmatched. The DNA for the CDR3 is TGTGCCAGCAGGACAGGGAGCGCCGCCGGGGAGCTGTTTTTT. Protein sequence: CASRTGSAAGELFF.

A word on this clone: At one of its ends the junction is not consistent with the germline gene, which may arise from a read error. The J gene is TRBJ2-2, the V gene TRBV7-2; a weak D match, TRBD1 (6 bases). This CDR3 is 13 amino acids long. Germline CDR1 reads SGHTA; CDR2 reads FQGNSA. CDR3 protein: CASGLRGTGELFF. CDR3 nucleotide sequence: TGTGCCAGCGGCTTAAGGGGGACCGGGGAGCTGTTTTTT. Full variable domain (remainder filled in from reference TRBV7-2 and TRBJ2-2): GAGVSQSPSNKVTEKGKDVELRCDPISGHTALYWYRQSLGQGLEFLIYFQGNSAPDKSGLPSDRFSAERTGGSVSTLTIQRTQQEDSAVYLCASGLRGTGELFFGEGSRLTVL.

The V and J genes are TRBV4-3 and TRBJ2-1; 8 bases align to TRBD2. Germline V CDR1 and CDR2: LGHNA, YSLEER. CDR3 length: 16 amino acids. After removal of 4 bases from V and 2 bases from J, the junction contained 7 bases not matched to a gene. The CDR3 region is CASSRKGSGAYNEQFF. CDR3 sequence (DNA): TGCGCCAGCAGCCGCAAGGGTAGCGGGGCCTACAATGAGCAGTTCTTC.

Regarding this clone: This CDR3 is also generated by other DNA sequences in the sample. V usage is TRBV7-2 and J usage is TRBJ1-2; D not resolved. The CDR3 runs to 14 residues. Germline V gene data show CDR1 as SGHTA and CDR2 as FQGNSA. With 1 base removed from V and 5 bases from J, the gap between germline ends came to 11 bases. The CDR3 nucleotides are TGTGCCAGCAGCTTAGAGGTCTCGGAGTATGGCTACACCTTC. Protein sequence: CASSLEVSEYGYTF.

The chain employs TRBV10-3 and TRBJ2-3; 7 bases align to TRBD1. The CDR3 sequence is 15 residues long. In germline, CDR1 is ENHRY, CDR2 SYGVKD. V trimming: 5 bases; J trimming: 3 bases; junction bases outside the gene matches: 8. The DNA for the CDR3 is TGTGCCATCAGTTCCCCCGAGACAGGGACAGATACGCAGTATTTT. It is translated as CAISSPETGTDTQYF.

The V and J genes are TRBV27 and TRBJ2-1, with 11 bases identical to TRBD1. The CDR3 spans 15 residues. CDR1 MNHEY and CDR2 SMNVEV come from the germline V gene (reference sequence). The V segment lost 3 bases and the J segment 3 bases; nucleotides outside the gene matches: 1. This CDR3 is CASSLGQGVYNEQFF. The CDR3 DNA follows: TGTGCCAGCAGTTTGGGACAGGGGGTCTACAATGAGCAGTTCTTC.

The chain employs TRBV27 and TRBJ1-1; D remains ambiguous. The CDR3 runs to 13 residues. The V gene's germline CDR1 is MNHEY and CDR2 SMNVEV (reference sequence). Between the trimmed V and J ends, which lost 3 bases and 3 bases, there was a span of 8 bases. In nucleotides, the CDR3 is TGTGCCAGCAGTTTTTCGAGGGACACTGAAGCTTTCTTT. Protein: CASSFSRDTEAFF.

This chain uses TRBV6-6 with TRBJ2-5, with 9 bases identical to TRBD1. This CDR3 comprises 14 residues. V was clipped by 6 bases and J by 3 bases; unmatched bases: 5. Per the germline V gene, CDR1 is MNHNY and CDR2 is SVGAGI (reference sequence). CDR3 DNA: TGTGCCAGCAGCCCCGGGACAGGGAAAGAGACCCAGTACTTC. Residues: CASSPGTGKETQYF.

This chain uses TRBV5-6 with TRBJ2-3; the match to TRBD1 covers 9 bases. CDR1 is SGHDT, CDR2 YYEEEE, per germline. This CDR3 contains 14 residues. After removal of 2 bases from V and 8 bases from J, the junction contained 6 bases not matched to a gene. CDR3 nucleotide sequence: TGTGCCAGCAGCTTACGGGACAGGGAAGTTACGCAGTATTTT. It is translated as CASSLRDREVTQYF.

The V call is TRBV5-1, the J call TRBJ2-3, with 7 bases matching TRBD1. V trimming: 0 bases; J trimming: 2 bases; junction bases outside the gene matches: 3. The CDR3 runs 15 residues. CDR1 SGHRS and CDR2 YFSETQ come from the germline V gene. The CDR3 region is CASSLGGQTTDTQYF. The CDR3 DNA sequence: TGCGCCAGCAGCTTGGGGGGACAGACCACAGATACGCAGTATTTT.

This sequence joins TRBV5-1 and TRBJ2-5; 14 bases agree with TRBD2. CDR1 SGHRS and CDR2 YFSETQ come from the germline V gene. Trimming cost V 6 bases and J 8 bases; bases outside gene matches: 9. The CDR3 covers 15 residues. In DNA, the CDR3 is TGCGCCAGCACCACCCAGGGGACTAGCGGGGGAACCCAGTACTTC. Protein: CASTTQGTSGGTQYF.

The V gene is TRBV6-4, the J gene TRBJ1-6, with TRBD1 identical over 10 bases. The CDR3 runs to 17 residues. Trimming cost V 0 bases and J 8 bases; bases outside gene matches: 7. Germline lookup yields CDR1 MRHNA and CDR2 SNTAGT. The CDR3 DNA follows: TGTGCCAGCAGTGACTCGAGTGAAGGGACAGGGGATTCACCCCTCCACTTT. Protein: CASSDSSEGTGDSPLHF.

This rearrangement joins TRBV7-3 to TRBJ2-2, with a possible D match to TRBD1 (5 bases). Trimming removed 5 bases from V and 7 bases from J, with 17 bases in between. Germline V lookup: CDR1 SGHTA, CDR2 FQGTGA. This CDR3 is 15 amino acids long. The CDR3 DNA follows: TGTGCCAGCAGCCCCCGGCCAGGGTTCGTCGGGGAGCTGTTTTTT. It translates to CASSPRPGFVGELFF.

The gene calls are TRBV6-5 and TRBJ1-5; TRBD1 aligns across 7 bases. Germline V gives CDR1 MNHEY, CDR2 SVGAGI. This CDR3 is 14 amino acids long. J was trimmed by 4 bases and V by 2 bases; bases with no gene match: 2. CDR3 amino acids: CASSYKGQNQPQHF. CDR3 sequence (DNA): TGTGCCAGCAGTTACAAGGGACAGAATCAGCCCCAGCATTTT.

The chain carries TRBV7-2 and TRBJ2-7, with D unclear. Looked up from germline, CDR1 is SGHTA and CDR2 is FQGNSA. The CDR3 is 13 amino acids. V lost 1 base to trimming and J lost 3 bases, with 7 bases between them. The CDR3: CASSLELFYEQYF. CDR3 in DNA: TGTGCCAGCAGCTTAGAACTCTTCTACGAGCAGTACTTC.

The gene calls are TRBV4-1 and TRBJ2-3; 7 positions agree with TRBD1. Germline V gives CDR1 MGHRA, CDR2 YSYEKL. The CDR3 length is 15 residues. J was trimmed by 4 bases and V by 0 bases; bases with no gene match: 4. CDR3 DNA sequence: TGCGCCAGCAGCCAAGAACAGGGGAGCCCAGATACGCAGTATTTT. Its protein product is CASSQEQGSPDTQYF.

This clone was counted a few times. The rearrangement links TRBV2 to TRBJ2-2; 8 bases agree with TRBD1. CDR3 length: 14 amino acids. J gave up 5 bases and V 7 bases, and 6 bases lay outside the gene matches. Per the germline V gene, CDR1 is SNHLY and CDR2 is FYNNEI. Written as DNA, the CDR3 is TGTGCCAGCATGAGGACAGGGACTACCGGGGAGCTGTTTTTT. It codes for CASMRTGTTGELFF.

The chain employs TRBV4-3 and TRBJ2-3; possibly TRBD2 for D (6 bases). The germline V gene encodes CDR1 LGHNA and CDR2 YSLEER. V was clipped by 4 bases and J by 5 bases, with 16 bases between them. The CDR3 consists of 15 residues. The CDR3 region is CASSLSTRERDTQYF. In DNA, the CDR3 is TGCGCCAGCAGCCTTTCTACCCGGGAGAGAGATACGCAGTATTTT.

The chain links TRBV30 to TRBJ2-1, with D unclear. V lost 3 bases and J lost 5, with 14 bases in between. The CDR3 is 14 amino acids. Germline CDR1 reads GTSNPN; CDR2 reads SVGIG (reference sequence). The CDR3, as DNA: TGTGCCTGGAGGAGGCCCTCAGTCAACAATGAGCAGTTCTTC. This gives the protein CAWRRPSVNNEQFF. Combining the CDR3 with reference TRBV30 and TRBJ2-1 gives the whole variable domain SQTIHQWPATLVQPVGSPLSLECTVEGTSNPNLYWYRQAAGRGLQLLFYSVGIGQISSEVPQNLSASRPQDRQFILSSKKLLLSDSGFYLCAWRRPSVNNEQFFGPGTRLTVL.

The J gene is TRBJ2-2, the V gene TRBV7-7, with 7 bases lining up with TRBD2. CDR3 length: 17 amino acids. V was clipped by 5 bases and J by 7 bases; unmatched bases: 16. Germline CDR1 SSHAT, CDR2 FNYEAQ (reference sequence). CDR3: CASSRGLGGKEIGELFF. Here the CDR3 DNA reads TGTGCCAGCAGCCGAGGGTTGGGGGGGAAAGAGATCGGGGAGCTGTTTTTT.